The 2 T cell receptor beta chains below all came from one sample that was sequenced in a study of neurological immune-mediated disorders. TCRdb called the 5' RACE reads again in MiXCR, with one record for every CDR3 protein. The data hold about 81,000 distinct CDR3 sequences, with about 4.3% observed a single time. Time point meaning: longitudinal time-point 3. The specimen sequenced was PBMCs. The receptors originated from a woman aged 55-75 years with multiple sclerosis.

Many counts were recorded for this clonotype. The V and J genes are TRBV10-3 and TRBJ2-7; D not certain. This CDR3 has 12 amino acids. Per germline, CDR1 ENHRY and CDR2 SYGVKD. Between the trimmed V and J ends, which lost 8 bases and 0 bases, there was a span of 8 bases. The CDR3 protein is CAIGAASYEQYF. CDR3 coding DNA: TGTGCCATCGGTGCAGCCTCCTACGAGCAGTACTTC.

This clonotype was detected many times. The V call is TRBV7-9, the J call TRBJ1-1; D unresolved. The CDR3 has 11 residues. CDR1 SEHNR and CDR2 FQNEAQ come from the germline V gene (reference sequence). Trimming removed 5 bases from V and 2 bases from J, with 3 bases in between. This CDR3 is CASSHNTEAFF. Written as DNA, the CDR3 is TGTGCCAGCAGCCACAACACTGAAGCTTTCTTT.